Given below is one T cell receptor (beta chain) in context. Germline V gene data show CDR1 as SGHRS and CDR2 as YFSETQ. The CDR3 runs to 15 residues. V was shortened by 4 bases and J by 5 bases, with 19 bases between the two germline ends. This entry comes from a study of T-cell reconstitution after alpha-beta-depleted transplantation in children. Preparing the TCRbeta library involved the use of unique molecular identifiers. MiXCR was run by TCRdb on the PCR reads, yielding one entry per CDR3 protein. The table has about 980,000 distinct CDR3 sequences, about 31% seen once. Here the sequenced sample was PBMCs, mostly from graft donor cells, taken 360 days after TCRalphabeta/CD19-depleted stem cell transplant. The genes are TRBV5-1 and TRBJ2-7; D may be TRBD1 (5 bases). This receptor was taken from a boy younger than two who had a stem cell transplant for SCID, so the T cells may come from the graft donor. The CDR3 here is CASSLGLGARNEQYF. As DNA, the CDR3 is TGCGCCAGCAGCCTGGGGTTAGGGGCGCGGAACGAGCAGTACTTC.